A single sample is the source of the 10 T cell receptor beta chains below, sequenced in a study of T cells in Graves' hyperthyroidism and ophthalmopathy. Amplification targeted TCR beta CDR3 regions from RNA transcripts. The primer set for the first-round RT-PCR of the TCR CDR3 was HTBI. TCRdb passed the multiplex PCR reads through MiXCR, listing each CDR3 protein once. The sample lists hundreds of thousands of distinct CDR3 sequences; around 20% were seen once. What was sequenced was blood. These receptors were taken from a man aged 30 to 45 with Graves' ophthalmopathy.

V gene TRBV6-1 combines with J gene TRBJ1-2; tentative D call: TRBD1 (5 bases). The CDR3 spans 16 residues. Per germline, CDR1 MNHNS and CDR2 SASEGT. V was trimmed by 1 base and J by 3 bases, leaving 15 bases between them. CDR3 protein: CASSEVIGGTHYGYTF. DNA for the CDR3: TGTGCCAGCAGTGAAGTGATCGGGGGGACCCACTATGGCTACACCTTC.

The V and J genes are TRBV3-1 and TRBJ2-1; 7 nucleotides match TRBD2. With V trimmed by 4 bases and J by 4 bases, 7 bases remained unmatched. Germline V gives CDR1 LGHDT, CDR2 YNNKEL (reference sequence). This CDR3 spans 15 amino acids. CDR3 nucleotide sequence: TGTGCCAGCAGCCCTAAAGCGGGGAATTACAATGAGCAGTTCTTC. It is translated as CASSPKAGNYNEQFF.

The table lists this clonotype with a few counts. The chain has TRBV30 and TRBJ2-7, with D unresolved. V lost 0 bases and J lost 5, with 5 bases in between. The length of the CDR3 is 11 residues. CDR1 is GTSNPN and CDR2 is SVGIG in the germline V gene (reference sequence). The CDR3, as DNA: TGTGCCTGGAGTGTTCAAAACGAGCAGTACTTC. Translating gives CAWSVQNEQYF.

This clonotype came up many times. The rearrangement links TRBV4-1 to TRBJ2-7, with 9 nucleotides matching TRBD2. This CDR3 contains 16 residues. Germline values: CDR1 MGHRA, CDR2 YSYEKL. V dropped 0 bases and J dropped 3; count of bases not matched to a gene: 6. In nucleotides, the CDR3 is TGCGCCAGCAGCCAAGATCGGGGCGGGAGGGGCTACGAGCAGTACTTC. It encodes CASSQDRGGRGYEQYF.

This clonotype was seen many times. This chain uses TRBV13 with TRBJ2-1; 14 bases align to TRBD2. This CDR3 has 18 amino acids. The ends lost 5 bases at V and 2 bases at J; junction bases unmatched: 8. Germline loops: CDR1 PRHDT, CDR2 FYEKMQ (reference sequence). Here the CDR3 DNA reads TGTGCCAGCAGCCCGACTAGCGGGAGGGCCTTAACCTACAATGAGCAGTTCTTC. It specifies CASSPTSGRALTYNEQFF.

This clonotype was seen a handful of times. Written as DNA, the CDR3 is TGTGCCAGCAGTGAAGCGCCCGGGGATGATACGCAGTATTTT. It encodes CASSEAPGDDTQYF. J is TRBJ2-3 and V is TRBV6-1; D might be TRBD2 (5 bases). Germline loops: CDR1 MNHNS, CDR2 SASEGT. The CDR3 sequence is 14 residues long. Trimming took 0 bases from V and 6 from J, leaving 10 bases between them.

The J gene is TRBJ2-6, the V gene TRBV20-1; no clear D gene. Trimming cost V 5 bases and J 1 base, with 18 bases left between them. Germline V gene data show CDR1 as DFQATT and CDR2 as SNEGSKA (reference sequence). This CDR3 comprises 17 residues. The CDR3 is CSAFPGPILSGANVLTF. CDR3 coding DNA: TGCAGTGCTTTCCCCGGGCCCATACTATCTGGGGCCAACGTCCTGACTTTC.

The chain joins TRBV3-1 to TRBJ1-2; TRBD1 aligns across 7 bases. The CDR3 is 14 amino acids. V lost 1 base to trimming and J lost 8 bases; unmatched junction nucleotides: 7. CDR1 is LGHDT, CDR2 YNNKEL, per germline (reference sequence). As DNA, the CDR3 is TGTGCCAGCAGCCAAGGACAGGGCGTGGAAGGCTACACCTTC. This translates into CASSQGQGVEGYTF.

In the case of this clonotype: One base away lies a much larger clone, so this may be a sequencing read error. The genes are TRBV18 and TRBJ1-5; tentatively, D is TRBD1 (5 bases). Germline CDR1 and CDR2: KGHSH and LQKENI. The CDR3 consists of 14 residues. The DNA of the CDR3 is TGTGCCAGCTCCCCCGTGTGGGGGGACCAGCCCCATCATTTT. It translates to CASSPVWGDQPHHF.

Notes on this clonotype: One end of the junction is discordant with germline, which a read error may explain. V is TRBV27 and J is TRBJ2-1; D is ambiguous. This CDR3 is 13 amino acids long. Looked up from germline, CDR1 is MNHEY and CDR2 is SMNVEV (reference sequence). CDR3 sequence (DNA): TGTGCCAACAGTTTATCCCGTTGGTATGAGCAGTTCTTC. Its translation is CANSLSRWYEQFF.